This is a list of T cell receptor beta chains from one sample in a study of blood T cell repertoires in COVID-19. Generated by immunoSEQ multiplex PCR, the TCRdb table keeps only in-frame clones and is missing some. Here the sample spans 52,000 or so clones, about 85% being singletons. The sequencing input was peripheral blood. The receptors were sampled from a man aged 50-60 years with acute or convalescent COVID-19. Each CDR3 is given with its conserved first and last residue. The D gene is left open where the match is weak. The size of a clone is reported for some rows only, either as once, few or many, or as a class for expanded clones.

clone size	V gene	J gene	D gene	CDR3 DNA	CDR3 protein
NA	TRBV6-5	TRBJ2-7	TRBD1	TGTGCCAGCAGTTTACAGGGGGCTGGCGAGCAGTACTTC	CASSLQGAGEQYF
NA	TRBV3-1/TRBV3-2	TRBJ1-2	NA	TGTGCCAGCAGCCCCGGGGTAAACTATGGCTACACCTTC	CASSPGVNYGYTF
once	TRBV6-6	TRBJ1-4	NA	TGTGCCAGCAGTTACAGCGACAGCTCTAATGAAAAACTGTTTTTT	CASSYSDSSNEKLFF
NA	TRBV9	TRBJ2-1	TRBD2	TGTGCCAGCAGCGAGCGGACTAGCGGGATACAGTTCTTC	CASSERTSGIQFF
NA	TRBV9	TRBJ1-4	TRBD1	TGTGCCAGCAGCACTTGGGGACAGGAGGAGGAAAAACTGTTTTTT	CASSTWGQEEEKLFF
medium-sized	TRBV28	TRBJ2-7	NA	TGTGCCAGCACCTCAGAGTCGGGGTATGAGGTCGACGAGCAGTACTTC	CASTSESGYEVDEQYF
NA	TRBV15	TRBJ1-5	NA	TGTGCCACCAGCAGAGCGAATCAGCCCCAGCATTTT	CATSRANQPQHF
NA	TRBV6-5	TRBJ2-7	TRBD1	TGTGCCATTCGGACAGGAGCCTACGAGCAGTACTTC	CAIRTGAYEQYF
NA	TRBV5-1	TRBJ1-6	TRBD1	TGCGCCAGCAGCCAACAGGGGAACCCATTTTCACCCCTCCACTTT	CASSQQGNPFSPLHF
once	TRBV5-1	TRBJ2-7	TRBD2	TGCGCCAGCAGCCCCCGACTAGCGGGAGATACCTACGAGCAGTACTTC	CASSPRLAGDTYEQYF
NA	TRBV4-2	TRBJ2-7	NA	TGTGCCAGCAGCCAAGATAGGACAGACTCCTACGAGCAGTACTTC	CASSQDRTDSYEQYF
NA	TRBV19	TRBJ2-1	TRBD1	TGTGCCAGTAGGGCCCATAGGGACAGCTCCTACAATGAGCAGTTCTTC	CASRAHRDSSYNEQFF
NA	TRBV18	TRBJ1-2	TRBD1	TGTGCCAGCTCAGAATACCCCAGGGGGCGCGTCTATGGCTACACCTTC	CASSEYPRGRVYGYTF
NA	TRBV5-6	TRBJ1-1	TRBD1	TGTGCCAGCAGCTATTGGACAGGGGCAACCACTGAAGCTTTCTTT	CASSYWTGATTEAFF
NA	TRBV6-5	TRBJ1-5	TRBD1	TGTGCCAGCAAGGCAGGGGGCGGTCAGCCCCAGCATTTT	CASKAGGGQPQHF
NA	TRBV9	TRBJ2-1	TRBD2	TGTGCCAGCAGCGTAGAGGGCGGGAGCTCCTACAATGAGCAGTTCTTC	CASSVEGGSSYNEQFF
NA	TRBV19	TRBJ1-1	NA	TGTGCCAGTAGTATGAGTTTTCCGGGGAACACTGAAGCTTTCTTT	CASSMSFPGNTEAFF
few	TRBV30	TRBJ2-7	TRBD2	TGTGCCTGGAGCCCTAGCGGGGGGCTACACGAGCAGTACTTC	CAWSPSGGLHEQYF
NA	TRBV12-3/TRBV12-4	TRBJ1-2	TRBD1	TGTGCCAGCAGTGGACAGGGTCTGAGCTACACCTTC	CASSGQGLSYTF
NA	TRBV21-1	TRBJ2-7	NA	TGTGCCAGCAAATCAGGTGGGGCCCGCGTTTGCTACGAGCAGTACTTC	CASKSGGARVCYEQYF
NA	TRBV2	TRBJ1-2	TRBD1	TGTGCCAGCAGTCTTAGACAGGGAGAGGACTATGGCTACACCTTC	CASSLRQGEDYGYTF
NA	TRBV5-4	TRBJ1-1	NA	TGTGCCAGCAGCTTGTTACCGCGGACACGGATGAACACTGAAGCTTTCTTT	CASSLLPRTRMNTEAFF
once	TRBV21-1	TRBJ2-3	NA	TGTGCCAGCAGCAGCTTAGCGGGAACAAACACAGATACGCAGTATTTT	CASSSLAGTNTDTQYF
NA	TRBV5-4	TRBJ1-2	NA	TGTGCCAGCAGCCCGGGGAGAGGGCAGAACTATGGCTACACCTTC	CASSPGRGQNYGYTF
NA	TRBV2	TRBJ2-7	TRBD1	TGTGCCAGCAGTGAAAATTGGCAGGGGGCCTACGAGCAGTACTTC	CASSENWQGAYEQYF
NA	TRBV5-8	TRBJ2-1	TRBD2	TGTGCCAGCAGCCCCTTCAGCGGGGGGTGGAATGAGCAGTTCTTC	CASSPFSGGWNEQFF
few	TRBV4-1	TRBJ2-2	NA	TGCGCCAGCAGCCAAGTATCTTGGTTATCTGGCGGCCTACGTACCGGGGAGCTGTTTTTT	CASSQVSWLSGGLRTGELFF